Listed here are 28 T cell receptor beta chains from one sample, sequenced in a study of T cells in Graves' hyperthyroidism and ophthalmopathy (dated by TCRdb to the late 2010s). Library creation used multiplex PCR. Sequencing instrument: Illumina HiSeq 2000. TCR beta CDR3 regions were amplified from RNA transcripts. The TCR CDR3 was subjected to a first round of RT-PCR using the HTBI primer set and the Qiagen OneStep RT-PCR kit. TCRdb ran its own pipeline on the public reads, namely fastp trimming at Q25 and MiXCR clone calling, and kept in-frame beta chains. Rows merge per CDR3 protein into single entries with the most common DNA and genes. The sample has roughly 560,000 distinct CDR3 sequences on record, roughly 14% of them singletons. Of the sample, 4% to 5.5% falls within the top ten clones. The sample was blood. The receptors were sampled from a middle-aged woman with Graves' ophthalmopathy.

This clonotype was seen a few times. The V gene is TRBV14, the J gene TRBJ1-1, with D tentatively TRBD1 (6 bases). With 3 bases removed from V and 2 bases from J, the gap between germline ends came to 10 bases. CDR3 size: 14 residues. Germline V gene lookup returns CDR1 SGHDN and CDR2 FVKESK. The CDR3 coding sequence is TGTGCCAGCAGCCATGGGACATTAAACACTGAAGCTTTCTTT. Translation gives CASSHGTLNTEAFF.

This clonotype has just a few counts. This sequence joins TRBV29-1 and TRBJ1-1, with D perhaps matching TRBD1 (6 bases). V was shortened by 0 bases and J by 2 bases, with 16 bases between the two germline ends. The CDR3 covers 16 residues. Per the germline V gene, CDR1 is SQVTM and CDR2 is ANQGSEA. CDR3 region: CSVEDRYRVKNTEAFF. DNA of the CDR3: TGCAGCGTTGAAGATCGATACAGGGTGAAAAACACTGAAGCTTTCTTT.

This clonotype was seen repeatedly, ten times or more. This rearrangement joins TRBV7-6 to TRBJ2-7; 14 nucleotides agree with TRBD2. The germline V gene encodes CDR1 SGHVS and CDR2 FNYEAQ. This CDR3 spans 15 amino acids. The junction had 6 bases not matched to a gene; V was cut back by 5 bases and J by 6 bases. The CDR3 DNA follows: TGTGCCAGCAGCCTGGGACTAGCGGGAGCTGGCGAGCAGTACTTC. It encodes CASSLGLAGAGEQYF.

In its sample, this clonotype was seen a few times. This rearrangement joins TRBV19 to TRBJ2-2; D possibly corresponds to TRBD2 (5 bases). There are 16 residues in the CDR3. Trimming took 7 bases from V and 1 from J, leaving 16 bases between them. The germline CDR1 and CDR2 sequences are LNHDA and SQIVND (reference sequence). The CDR3 DNA reads as TGTGCCAGTAAAAAAACGGACTCGGGGAACACCGGGGAGCTGTTTTTT. Its protein is CASKKTDSGNTGELFF.

The chain carries TRBV7-8 and TRBJ1-5; D gene ambiguous. V dropped 3 bases and J dropped 6 bases, with 12 bases sitting between them. Germline V gene data show CDR1 as SGHVS and CDR2 as FQNEAQ. The CDR3 sequence is 14 residues long. The CDR3 coding sequence is TGTGCCAGCAGCTTTAGTTTGAGTGGTCAGCCCCAGCATTTT. Its protein product is CASSFSLSGQPQHF.

This clonotype came up many times. The genes are TRBV4-1 and TRBJ1-1; TRBD1 matches at 7 bases. The V segment lost 3 bases and the J segment 1 base; nucleotides outside the gene matches: 5. Germline lookup yields CDR1 MGHRA and CDR2 YSYEKL. CDR3 size: 15 residues. CDR3 amino acids: CASSQRQGENTEAFF. The CDR3 DNA follows: TGCGCCAGCAGCCAGCGGCAGGGGGAGAACACTGAAGCTTTCTTT.

At least ten counts were recorded for this clonotype. V gene TRBV28 combines with J gene TRBJ1-1; D is ambiguous. Germline V CDR1 and CDR2: MDHEN, SYDVKM. The CDR3 totals 15 residues. V lost 2 bases and J lost 0, with 10 bases in between. Written as DNA, the CDR3 is TGTGCCAGCAGTTTAGGCGGGGAATTGAACACTGAAGCTTTCTTT. This encodes CASSLGGELNTEAFF.

This clonotype showed up many times. The CDR3 coding sequence is TGTGCCAGCAGCTCCCGGCAACTCTCCTACGAGCAGTACTTC. The encoded protein is CASSSRQLSYEQYF. The chain links TRBV7-9 to TRBJ2-7; D remains ambiguous. The germline CDR1 and CDR2 sequences are SEHNR and FQNEAQ (reference sequence). The length of the CDR3 is 14 residues. Trimming left V 4 bases short and J 0 bases short, with 10 bases between.

A few counts support this clonotype. The chain uses TRBV12-3 or TRBV12-4 and TRBJ1-2; D is unclear. V shed 3 bases and J shed 6 bases, with 8 bases lying between them. CDR3 length: 12 residues. CDR3 sequence (DNA): TGTGCCAGCAGTTTTTCGATAAATGGCTACACCTTC. It translates to CASSFSINGYTF.

This clonotype was counted ten times or more. The rearrangement links TRBV28 to TRBJ1-2; TRBD1 is a possible D gene (6 bases). With 8 bases removed from V and 4 bases from J, the gap between germline ends came to 20 bases. Germline CDR1 and CDR2: MDHEN and SYDVKM. This CDR3 region has 15 residues. The CDR3 nucleotides are TGTGCCAGCCGCGGCCGCGGGACAAGGGGCTATGGCTACACCTTC. Translating gives CASRGRGTRGYGYTF.

This clonotype was observed at least ten times. J is TRBJ2-5 and V is TRBV10-3; D possibly corresponds to TRBD1 (5 bases). The CDR3 has 12 amino acids. Trimming removed 3 bases from V and 3 bases from J, with 5 bases in between. Germline V gives CDR1 ENHRY, CDR2 SYGVKD. This CDR3 is CAISDREETQYF. The CDR3 DNA is TGTGCCATCAGTGACAGGGAAGAGACCCAGTACTTC.

The sample holds one count of this clonotype. V gene TRBV3-1 combines with J gene TRBJ2-7; 10 bases are shared with TRBD2. This CDR3 comprises 18 residues. The germline V gene encodes CDR1 LGHDT and CDR2 YNNKEL (reference sequence). Trimming at V came to 4 bases and at J to 5 bases, leaving 17 bases not matched to a gene. The CDR3 DNA sequence: TGTGCCAGCAGCCCTAGTTTGAGCGGGAGGGCGAGAGACGACGAGCAGTACTTC. This gives the protein CASSPSLSGRARDDEQYF.

This clonotype occurred many times. The chain employs TRBV29-1 and TRBJ1-1, with 9 bases lining up with TRBD1. The CDR3 has 15 amino acids. The germline CDR1 and CDR2 sequences are SQVTM and ANQGSEA. The junction had 9 bases not matched to a gene; V was cut back by 1 base and J by 6 bases. CDR3 protein: CSVEGTGGFFSEAFF. DNA for the CDR3: TGCAGCGTTGAAGGCACAGGGGGCTTTTTTTCTGAAGCTTTCTTT.

This clonotype has only a few counts. It may be a read error: a sequence one base away is much more abundant. The gene calls are TRBV11-2 and TRBJ2-7, with D hard to call. Per germline, CDR1 SGHAT and CDR2 FQNNGV. The length of the CDR3 is 10 residues. The V and J ends lost 2 bases and 10 bases respectively, with 6 bases between them. CDR3 coding DNA: TGTGCCAGCAGCTTAAGCGATCAGTACTTC. Encoded protein: CASSLSDQYF.

This clonotype was recorded a few times. Written as DNA, the CDR3 is TGTGCCTGGAGTGAGGGTTCGGGGGTGGGACAGGCCGTAGGGACTGAAGCTTTCTTT. Translated: CAWSEGSGVGQAVGTEAFF. The chain combines TRBV30 with TRBJ1-1, with 8 bases that match TRBD1. The CDR3 has 19 residues. The V gene end was trimmed by 1 base and the J gene end by 5 bases; junction bases not matched to a gene: 21. Germline V gene data show CDR1 as GTSNPN and CDR2 as SVGIG (reference sequence).

This clonotype came up many times. The CDR3 DNA sequence: TGTGCCAGCAGCCCCGGGACAGTCACCGGGGAGCTGTTTTTT. This translates into CASSPGTVTGELFF. The chain uses TRBV7-2 and TRBJ2-2; 7 bases map to TRBD1. Germline CDR1 and CDR2: SGHTA and FQGNSA. The CDR3 has 14 amino acids. With 5 bases clipped from V and 4 bases from J, the junction kept 4 bases outside the gene matches.

This clonotype was counted many times. This chain connects TRBV11-2 to TRBJ2-2; weak D call: TRBD1 (6 bases). The CDR3 is 17 residues long. The V end was cut by 2 bases, the J end by 4 bases, with 17 bases between. CDR1 is SGHAT and CDR2 is FQNNGV in the germline V gene. CDR3 coding DNA: TGTGCCAGCAGCTTATCCCTGATGACAGGACGCACCGGGGAGCTGTTTTTT. It yields the protein CASSLSLMTGRTGELFF.

V gene TRBV10-3 combines with J gene TRBJ1-3, with 9 positions matching TRBD1. V gave up 4 bases and J gave up 2 bases; unmatched junction bases: 0. Per germline, CDR1 ENHRY and CDR2 SYGVKD. The CDR3 length is 14 residues. This CDR3 reads CAISGTGAGNTIYF. DNA of the CDR3: TGTGCCATCAGTGGGACAGGGGCTGGAAACACCATATATTTT.

In its sample, this clonotype was seen many times. The chain employs TRBV5-1 and TRBJ2-5; 9 positions agree with TRBD2. This CDR3 is built from 13 residues. CDR1 SGHRS and CDR2 YFSETQ come from the germline V gene. V was clipped by 4 bases and J by 4 bases; unmatched bases: 2. The DNA of the CDR3 is TGCGCCAGCAGCAGGACTAGCGCAGAGACCCAGTACTTC. Its translation is CASSRTSAETQYF.

Remarks on this clonotype: One junction end does not reproduce the germline sequence, and a read error may be involved. This chain uses TRBV6-2 or TRBV6-3 with TRBJ2-7; the match to TRBD1 covers 10 bases. The CDR3 sequence is 16 residues long. CDR1 and CDR2 (germline): MNHEY, SVGEGT. The CDR3 nucleotides are TGTGTCAGCAGTTCCCCAGACAGGGGGCTTAGCTACGAGCAGTACTTC. Translating gives CVSSSPDRGLSYEQYF.

This clonotype was seen at least ten times. An end of the junction differs from the germline gene, which may be a read error. J is TRBJ2-5 and V is TRBV3-1; D not certain. The CDR3 has 16 amino acids. Germline CDR1 is LGHDT and CDR2 is YNNKEL (reference sequence). The CDR3 region is CASRQGYGPVVETQYF. In DNA, the CDR3 is TGTGCCAGCAGGCAAGGGTATGGCCCCGTAGTAGAGACCCAGTACTTC.

This clonotype has ten or more counts. The V and J genes are TRBV20-1 and TRBJ2-2; 8 bases fit TRBD1. Per the germline V gene, CDR1 is DFQATT and CDR2 is SNEGSKA (reference sequence). The CDR3 extends over 14 amino acids. V dropped 7 bases and J dropped 4; count of bases not matched to a gene: 8. The CDR3 coding sequence is TGCAGTGTCCAGGGGGCGGGAAGCACCGGGGAGCTGTTTTTT. Protein: CSVQGAGSTGELFF.

V gene TRBV2 combines with J gene TRBJ2-7; D possibly uses TRBD1 or TRBD2 (6 bases each). Germline lookup yields CDR1 SNHLY and CDR2 FYNNEI. V lost 2 bases to trimming and J lost 4 bases, with 12 bases between them. The CDR3 totals 14 residues. The CDR3 DNA reads TGTGCCAGCAGTGAAAGGGGGGTTCGGTACGAGCAGTACTTC. Translation gives CASSERGVRYEQYF. Drawing the rest from reference TRBV2 and TRBJ2-7, the complete variable domain is EPEVTQTPSHQVTQMGQEVILRCVPISNHLYFYWYRQILGQKVEFLVSFYNNEISEKSEIFDDQFSVERPDGSNFTLKIRSTKLEDSAMYFCASSERGVRYEQYFGPGTRLTVT.

V is TRBV7-6 and J is TRBJ1-1; possible D gene TRBD1, 5 bases. Trimming shortened V by 3 bases and J by 4 bases, and 12 bases separated the two germline ends. CDR1 and CDR2 from the germline V gene are SGHVS and FNYEAQ. The CDR3 length is 14 residues. The CDR3 sequence: CASSFSKGSTEAFF. Written as DNA, the CDR3 is TGTGCCAGCAGCTTTTCTAAGGGGAGCACTGAAGCTTTCTTT.

The chain recombines TRBV6-5 with TRBJ2-7; TRBD2 matches 10 bases. J lost 5 bases, V lost 0 bases, and 4 bases had no gene match. Germline V lookup: CDR1 MNHEY, CDR2 SVGAGI. There are 15 residues in the CDR3. For the CDR3, the DNA is TGTGCCAGCAGTTACTCGACCGGGACTAGCGACGAGCAGTACTTC. It specifies CASSYSTGTSDEQYF.

The rearrangement links TRBV6-5 to TRBJ2-5, with D possibly matching TRBD1 (7 bases). The germline CDR1 and CDR2 sequences are MNHEY and SVGAGI. Trimming took 4 bases from V and 3 from J, leaving 18 bases between them. The CDR3 is 16 amino acids. The DNA for the CDR3 is TGTGCCAGCAGTTTCGCCTTCAGGGGGGTGGAAGAGACCCAGTACTTC. Translation: CASSFAFRGVEETQYF.

V and J are TRBV28 and TRBJ2-1; 11 positions agree with TRBD2. This CDR3 contains 19 residues. Trimming at V came to 2 bases and at J to 7 bases, leaving 16 bases not matched to a gene. The germline V gene has CDR1 MDHEN and CDR2 SYDVKM. The CDR3 region is CASSLPRGLLAGVGNEQFF. The CDR3 DNA is TGTGCCAGCAGTTTACCCCGAGGGCTACTAGCGGGAGTGGGGAATGAGCAGTTCTTC.

This chain links TRBV6-1 with TRBJ2-2; TRBD2 might be the D (5 bases). Per the germline V gene, CDR1 is MNHNS and CDR2 is SASEGT. The CDR3 consists of 15 residues. With 3 bases removed from V and 1 base from J, the gap between germline ends came to 9 bases. The CDR3 here is CASSDYSVNTGELFF. In nucleotides, the CDR3 is TGTGCCAGCAGTGACTATAGCGTGAACACCGGGGAGCTGTTTTTT.